Given below is one T cell receptor (beta chain) in context. Germline V gene data show CDR1 as SGHDT and CDR2 as YYEEEE. The CDR3 is 13 amino acids. V lost 1 base to trimming and J lost 1 base, with 5 bases between them. TCRdb's copy holds only in-frame clones and misses some; the assay was immunoSEQ multiplex PCR. This sample yields approximately 160,000 clones, of which about 91% are seen a single time; under 1.2% belongs to the top ten. The record originates from a study of T cell responses to AZD1222 COVID-19 vaccine. The rearrangement joins TRBV5-6 to TRBJ2-5; D not resolved. The source material was peripheral blood, sampled 28 days after the second AZD1222 dose. This clonotype was sampled from an adult who received the AZD1222 COVID-19 vaccine. This chain's CDR3 is CASSLPVQETQYF. In DNA form, the CDR3 reads TGTGCCAGCAGCTTGCCGGTCCAAGAGACCCAGTACTTC.